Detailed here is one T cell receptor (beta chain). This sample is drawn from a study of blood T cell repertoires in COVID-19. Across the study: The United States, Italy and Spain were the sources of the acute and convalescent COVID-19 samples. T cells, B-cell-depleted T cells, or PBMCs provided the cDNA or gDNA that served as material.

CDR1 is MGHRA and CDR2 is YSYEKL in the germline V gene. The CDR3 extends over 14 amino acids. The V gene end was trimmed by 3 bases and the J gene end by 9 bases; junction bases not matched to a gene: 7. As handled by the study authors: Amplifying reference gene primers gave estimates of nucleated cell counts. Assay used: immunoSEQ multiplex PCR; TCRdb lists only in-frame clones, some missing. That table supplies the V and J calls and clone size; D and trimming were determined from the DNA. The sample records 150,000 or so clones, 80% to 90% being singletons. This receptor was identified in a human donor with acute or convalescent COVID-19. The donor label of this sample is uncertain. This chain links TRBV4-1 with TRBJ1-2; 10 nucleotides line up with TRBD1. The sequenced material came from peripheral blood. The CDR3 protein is CASSQAGTGVSYTF. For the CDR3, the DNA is TGCGCCAGCAGCCAGGCCGGGACAGGGGTAAGCTACACCTTC.